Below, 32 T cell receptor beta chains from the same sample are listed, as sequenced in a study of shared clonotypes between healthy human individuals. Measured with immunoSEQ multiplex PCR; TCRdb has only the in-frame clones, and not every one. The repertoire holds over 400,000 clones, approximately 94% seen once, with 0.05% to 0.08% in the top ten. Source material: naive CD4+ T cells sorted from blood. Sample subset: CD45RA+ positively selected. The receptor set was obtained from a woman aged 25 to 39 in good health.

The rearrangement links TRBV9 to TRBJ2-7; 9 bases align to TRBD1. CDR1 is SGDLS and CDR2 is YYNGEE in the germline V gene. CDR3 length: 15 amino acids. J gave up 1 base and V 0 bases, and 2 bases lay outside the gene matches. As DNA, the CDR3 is TGTGCCAGCAGCGTAGATGGGACAGGGTCCTACGAGCAGTACTTC. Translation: CASSVDGTGSYEQYF.

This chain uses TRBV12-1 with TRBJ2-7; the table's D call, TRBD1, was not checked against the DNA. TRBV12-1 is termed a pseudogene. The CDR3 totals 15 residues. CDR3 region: CASSSAADNSYEQYF. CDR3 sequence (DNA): TGTGCCAGCAGCTCTGCGGCAGACAACTCCTACGAGCAGTACTTC.

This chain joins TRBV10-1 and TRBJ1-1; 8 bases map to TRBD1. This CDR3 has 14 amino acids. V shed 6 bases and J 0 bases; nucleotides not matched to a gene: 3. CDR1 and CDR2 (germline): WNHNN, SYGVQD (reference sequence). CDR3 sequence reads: CASRRDRMNTEAFF. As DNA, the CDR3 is TGCGCCAGCAGGCGGGACAGGATGAACACTGAAGCTTTCTTT.

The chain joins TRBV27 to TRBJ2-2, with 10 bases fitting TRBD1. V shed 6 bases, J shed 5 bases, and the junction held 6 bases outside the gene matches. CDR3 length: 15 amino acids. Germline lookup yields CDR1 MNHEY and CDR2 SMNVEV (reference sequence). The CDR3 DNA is TGTGCCAGCAGCCCCGGGACAGGGGTTACCGGGGAGCTGTTTTTT. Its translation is CASSPGTGVTGELFF.

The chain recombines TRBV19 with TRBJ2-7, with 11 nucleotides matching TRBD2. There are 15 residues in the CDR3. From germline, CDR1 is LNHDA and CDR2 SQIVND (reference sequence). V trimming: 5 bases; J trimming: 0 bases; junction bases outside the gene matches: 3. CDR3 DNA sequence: TGTGCCAGTAGTTCGACTAGCGGGATCTCCTACGAGCAGTACTTC. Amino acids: CASSSTSGISYEQYF.

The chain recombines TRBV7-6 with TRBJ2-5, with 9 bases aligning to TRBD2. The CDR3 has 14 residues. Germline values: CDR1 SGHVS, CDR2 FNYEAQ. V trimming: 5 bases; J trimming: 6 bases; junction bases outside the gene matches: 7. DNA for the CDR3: TGTGCCAGCAGCGCAGACAGCGGGAGGAAGACCCAGTACTTC. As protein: CASSADSGRKTQYF.

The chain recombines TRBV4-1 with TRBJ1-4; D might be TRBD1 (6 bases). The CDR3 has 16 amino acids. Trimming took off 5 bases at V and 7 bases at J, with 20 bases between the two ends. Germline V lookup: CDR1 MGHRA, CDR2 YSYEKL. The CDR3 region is CASSVLPGHGGEKLFF. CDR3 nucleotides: TGCGCCAGCAGCGTCCTTCCGGGACATGGGGGTGAAAAACTGTTTTTT.

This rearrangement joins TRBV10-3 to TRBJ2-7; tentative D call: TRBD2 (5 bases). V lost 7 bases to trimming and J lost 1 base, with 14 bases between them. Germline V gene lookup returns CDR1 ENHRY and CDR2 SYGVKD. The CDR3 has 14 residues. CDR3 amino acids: CAIKRAADSYEQYF. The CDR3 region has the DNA TGTGCCATCAAGAGGGCAGCCGATTCCTACGAGCAGTACTTC.

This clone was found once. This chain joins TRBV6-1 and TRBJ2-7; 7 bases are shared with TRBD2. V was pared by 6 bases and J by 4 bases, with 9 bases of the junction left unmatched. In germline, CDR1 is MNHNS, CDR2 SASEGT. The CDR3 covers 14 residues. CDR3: CASRHRDYTYEQYF. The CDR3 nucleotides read TGTGCCAGCAGACACCGGGACTACACATACGAGCAGTACTTC.

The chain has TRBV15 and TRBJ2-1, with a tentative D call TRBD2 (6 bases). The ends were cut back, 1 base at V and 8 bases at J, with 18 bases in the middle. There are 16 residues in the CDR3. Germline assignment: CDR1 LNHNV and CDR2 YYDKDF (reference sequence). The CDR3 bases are TGTGCCACCAGCAGAGCCGGGAGAGCATATGAGGATGAGCAGTTCTTC. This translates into CATSRAGRAYEDEQFF.

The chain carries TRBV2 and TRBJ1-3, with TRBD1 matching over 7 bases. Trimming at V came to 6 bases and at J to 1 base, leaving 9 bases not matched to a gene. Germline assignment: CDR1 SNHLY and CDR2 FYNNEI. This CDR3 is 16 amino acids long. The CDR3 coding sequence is TGTGCCAGCAGCCCGACAGGGCCGGGGTCTGGAAACACCATATATTTT. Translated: CASSPTGPGSGNTIYF. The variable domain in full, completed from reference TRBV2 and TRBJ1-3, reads EPEVTQTPSHQVTQMGQEVILRCVPISNHLYFYWYRQILGQKVEFLVSFYNNEISEKSEIFDDQFSVERPDGSNFTLKIRSTKLEDSAMYFCASSPTGPGSGNTIYFGEGSWLTVV.

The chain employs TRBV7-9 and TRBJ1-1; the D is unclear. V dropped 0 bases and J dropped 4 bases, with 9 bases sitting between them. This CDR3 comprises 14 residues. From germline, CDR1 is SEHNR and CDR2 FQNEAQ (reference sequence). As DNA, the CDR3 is TGTGCCAGCAGCTTAGCGGAGGGAGTCACTGAAGCTTTCTTT. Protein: CASSLAEGVTEAFF.

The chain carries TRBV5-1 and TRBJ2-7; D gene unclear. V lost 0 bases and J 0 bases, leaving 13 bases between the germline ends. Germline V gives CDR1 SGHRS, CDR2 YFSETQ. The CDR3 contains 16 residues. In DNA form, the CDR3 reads TGCGCCAGCAGCTTGGTTCCGGGCACTCCCTCCTACGAGCAGTACTTC. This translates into CASSLVPGTPSYEQYF.

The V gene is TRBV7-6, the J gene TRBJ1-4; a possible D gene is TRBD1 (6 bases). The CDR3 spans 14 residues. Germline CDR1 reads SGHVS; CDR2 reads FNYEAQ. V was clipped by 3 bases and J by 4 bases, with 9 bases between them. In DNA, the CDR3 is TGTGCCAGCAGCTTGGGGGCTTTTAATGAAAAACTGTTTTTT. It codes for CASSLGAFNEKLFF.

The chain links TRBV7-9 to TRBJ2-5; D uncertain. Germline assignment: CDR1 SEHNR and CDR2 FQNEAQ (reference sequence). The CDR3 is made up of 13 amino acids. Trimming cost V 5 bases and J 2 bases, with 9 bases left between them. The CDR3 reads CASSPGPQETQYF. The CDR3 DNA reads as TGTGCCAGCAGCCCTGGACCTCAAGAGACCCAGTACTTC.

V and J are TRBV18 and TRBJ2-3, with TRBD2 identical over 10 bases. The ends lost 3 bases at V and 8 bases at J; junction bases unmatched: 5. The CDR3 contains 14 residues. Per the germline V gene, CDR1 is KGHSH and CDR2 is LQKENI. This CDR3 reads CASSPLAGEGTQYF. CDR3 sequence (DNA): TGTGCCAGCTCACCCCTAGCGGGAGAGGGTACGCAGTATTTT.

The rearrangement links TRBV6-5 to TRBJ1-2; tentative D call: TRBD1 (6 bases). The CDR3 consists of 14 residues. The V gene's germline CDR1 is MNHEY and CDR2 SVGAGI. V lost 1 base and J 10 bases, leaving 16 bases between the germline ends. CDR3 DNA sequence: TGTGCCAGCAGTTACTATTGGGACACGGACGCCTACACCTTC. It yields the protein CASSYYWDTDAYTF.

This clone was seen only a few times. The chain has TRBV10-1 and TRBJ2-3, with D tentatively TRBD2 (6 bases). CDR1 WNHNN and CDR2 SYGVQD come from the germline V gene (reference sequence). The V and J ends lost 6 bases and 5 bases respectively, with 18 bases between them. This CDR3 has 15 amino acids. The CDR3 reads CASSRAAGSKDTQYF. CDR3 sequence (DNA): TGCGCCAGCAGCAGGGCAGCGGGTTCCAAAGATACGCAGTATTTT.

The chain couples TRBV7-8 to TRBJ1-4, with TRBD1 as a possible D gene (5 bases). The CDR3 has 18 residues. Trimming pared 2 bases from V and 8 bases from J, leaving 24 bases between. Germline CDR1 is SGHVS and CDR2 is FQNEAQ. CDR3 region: CASSLKSGQGLEGEKLFF. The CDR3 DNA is TGTGCCAGCAGCTTAAAATCCGGGCAGGGCCTAGAAGGGGAAAAACTGTTTTTT.

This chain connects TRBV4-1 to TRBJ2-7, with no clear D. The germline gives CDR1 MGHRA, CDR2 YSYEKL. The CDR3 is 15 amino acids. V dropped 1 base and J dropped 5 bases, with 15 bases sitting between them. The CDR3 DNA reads TGCGCCAGCAGCCAAGTACGGGTGTCCCGGAACGAGCAGTACTTC. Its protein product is CASSQVRVSRNEQYF.

As DNA, the CDR3 is TGTGCCAGCATTACCGTCGGGGGTTCCAACGATGAGCAGTTCTTC. Translating it yields CASITVGGSNDEQFF. V is TRBV5-6 and J is TRBJ2-1; maybe TRBD2 (6 bases). Germline lookup yields CDR1 SGHDT and CDR2 YYEEEE. V lost 6 bases and J 8 bases, leaving 21 bases between the germline ends. The CDR3 has 15 residues.

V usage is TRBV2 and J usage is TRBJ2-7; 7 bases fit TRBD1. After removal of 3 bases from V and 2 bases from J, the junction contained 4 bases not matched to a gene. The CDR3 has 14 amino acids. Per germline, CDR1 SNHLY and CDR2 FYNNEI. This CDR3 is CASSDGTEAYEQYF. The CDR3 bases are TGTGCCAGCAGTGATGGGACAGAAGCCTACGAGCAGTACTTC.

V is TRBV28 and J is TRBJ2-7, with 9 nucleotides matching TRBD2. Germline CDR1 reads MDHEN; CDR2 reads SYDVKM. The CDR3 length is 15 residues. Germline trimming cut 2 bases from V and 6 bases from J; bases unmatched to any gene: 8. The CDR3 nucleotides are TGTGCCAGCAGTTTAAGTCTAGCGGGAAGGCGCGAGCAGTACTTC. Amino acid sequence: CASSLSLAGRREQYF. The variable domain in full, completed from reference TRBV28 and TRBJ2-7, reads DVKVTQSSRYLVKRTGEKVFLECVQDMDHENMFWYRQDPGLGLRLIYFSYDVKMKEKGDIPEGYSVSREKKERFSLILESASTNQTSMYLCASSLSLAGRREQYFGPGTRLTVT.

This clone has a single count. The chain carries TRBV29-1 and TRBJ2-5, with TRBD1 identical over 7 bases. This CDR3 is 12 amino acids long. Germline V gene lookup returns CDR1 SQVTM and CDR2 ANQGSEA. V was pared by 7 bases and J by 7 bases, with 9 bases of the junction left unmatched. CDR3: CSGCRGIGTQYF. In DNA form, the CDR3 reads TGCAGCGGATGCAGGGGGATAGGGACCCAGTACTTC.

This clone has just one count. The CDR3 region has the DNA TGTGCCAGCAGCTTAGTAAAAGGGAACCTCTACGAGCAGTACTTC. It yields the protein CASSLVKGNLYEQYF. This rearrangement joins TRBV11-2 to TRBJ2-7; D is ambiguous. The CDR3 covers 15 residues. Trimming left V 1 base short and J 3 bases short, with 13 bases between. Germline V gene data show CDR1 as SGHAT and CDR2 as FQNNGV.

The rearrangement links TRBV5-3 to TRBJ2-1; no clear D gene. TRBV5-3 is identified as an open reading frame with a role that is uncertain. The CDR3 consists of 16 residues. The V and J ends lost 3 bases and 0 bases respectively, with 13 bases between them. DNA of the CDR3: TGTGCCAGAAGCTCGACTCCTAGTCTCTCCTACAATGAGCAGTTCTTC. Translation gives CARSSTPSLSYNEQFF.

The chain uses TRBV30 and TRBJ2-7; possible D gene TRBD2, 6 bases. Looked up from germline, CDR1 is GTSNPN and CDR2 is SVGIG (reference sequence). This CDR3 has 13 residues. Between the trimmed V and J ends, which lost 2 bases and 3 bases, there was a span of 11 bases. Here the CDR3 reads CAWSSGRLYEQYF. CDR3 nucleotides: TGTGCCTGGAGTTCCGGGAGACTCTACGAGCAGTACTTC.

The DNA of the CDR3 is TGTGCCTGGAGTGTATTATCGGGGCTTAACTATGGCTACACCTTC. This sequence encodes CAWSVLSGLNYGYTF. The V call is TRBV30, the J call TRBJ1-2; a possible D gene is TRBD1 (5 bases). The CDR3 consists of 15 residues. The ends were cut back, 0 bases at V and 1 base at J, with 12 bases in the middle. From germline, CDR1 is GTSNPN and CDR2 SVGIG (reference sequence).

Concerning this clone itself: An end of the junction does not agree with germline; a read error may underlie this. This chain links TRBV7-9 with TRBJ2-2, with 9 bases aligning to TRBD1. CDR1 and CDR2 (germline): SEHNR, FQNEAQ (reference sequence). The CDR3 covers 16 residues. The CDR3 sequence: CASSLYHRGQTGEPFF. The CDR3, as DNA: TGTGCCAGCAGCTTATATCACAGGGGGCAGACCGGGGAGCCGTTTTTT.

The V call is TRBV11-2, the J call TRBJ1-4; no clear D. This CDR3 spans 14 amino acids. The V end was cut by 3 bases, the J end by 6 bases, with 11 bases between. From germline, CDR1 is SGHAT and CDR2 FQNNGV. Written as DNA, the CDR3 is TGTGCCAGCAGCTTCGTTGGTCGGGATGAAAAACTGTTTTTT. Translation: CASSFVGRDEKLFF.

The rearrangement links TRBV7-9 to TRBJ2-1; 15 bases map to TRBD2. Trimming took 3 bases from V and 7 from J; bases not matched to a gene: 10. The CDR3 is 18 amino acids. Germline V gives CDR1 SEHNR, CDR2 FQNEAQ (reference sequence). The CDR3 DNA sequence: TGTGCCAGCAGCTTGTTGCGGACTAGCGGGAGGGCCGGTAATGAGCAGTTCTTC. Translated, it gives CASSLLRTSGRAGNEQFF.

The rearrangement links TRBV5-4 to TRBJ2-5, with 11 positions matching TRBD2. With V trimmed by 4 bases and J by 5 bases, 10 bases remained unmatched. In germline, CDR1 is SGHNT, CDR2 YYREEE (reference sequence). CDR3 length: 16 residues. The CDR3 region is CASSGLLAGGGETQYF. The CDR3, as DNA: TGTGCCAGCAGCGGACTCCTAGCGGGAGGAGGGGAGACCCAGTACTTC.